The next 16 T cell receptor beta chains were all read from a single sample in a study of beta chain features in type 1 diabetes. The study reverse transcribed the entire isolated RNA, so it sequenced expressed TCRB transcripts. Measured with immunoSEQ multiplex PCR; TCRdb has only the in-frame clones, and not every one. The table includes about 230,000 clones, about 10% detected once. The sample was naive CD4+ T cells from blood. These receptors were obtained from a woman aged 18-35 years in good health.

This clone was seen a few times. The rearrangement uses TRBV7-9 and TRBJ2-1; TRBD1 matches at 9 bases. J was trimmed by 8 bases and V by 6 bases; bases with no gene match: 17. CDR1 and CDR2 from the germline V gene are SEHNR and FQNEAQ (reference sequence). The CDR3 has 17 residues. The CDR3 nucleotides are TGTGCCAGCAGACTGTTTATTGGGACAGGGTCGTGGGATGAGCAGTTCTTC. This sequence encodes CASRLFIGTGSWDEQFF.

This rearrangement joins TRBV7-2 to TRBJ2-7; 8 bases match TRBD1. Germline trimming cut 3 bases from V and 4 bases from J; bases unmatched to any gene: 2. Germline V gene sequence: CDR1 SGHTA, CDR2 FQGNSA. The CDR3 covers 13 residues. In DNA, the CDR3 is TGTGCCAGCAGCTTTCGACAGGGGTACGAGCAGTACTTC. Translating it yields CASSFRQGYEQYF.

This clone came up a few times. The chain uses TRBV11-2 and TRBJ2-6; tentative D call: TRBD1 (5 bases). Germline V gene data show CDR1 as SGHAT and CDR2 as FQNNGV. The CDR3 is made up of 18 amino acids. Trimming took 4 bases from V and 0 from J, leaving 16 bases between them. Here the CDR3 reads CASSSIRTMPSGANVLTF. For the CDR3, the DNA is TGTGCCAGCAGCTCTATCCGGACAATGCCCTCTGGGGCCAACGTCCTGACTTTC.

The rearrangement links TRBV19 to TRBJ2-7; possibly TRBD2 for D (5 bases). V was clipped by 5 bases and J by 3 bases, with 8 bases between them. The CDR3 contains 12 residues. Germline V gene sequence: CDR1 LNHDA, CDR2 SQIVND (reference sequence). The CDR3 DNA follows: TGTGCCAGTAGTGCCGGGGTCTACGAGCAGTACTTC. Protein product: CASSAGVYEQYF.

The chain couples TRBV5-1 to TRBJ1-3, with D hard to call. The CDR3 extends over 13 amino acids. CDR1 SGHRS and CDR2 YFSETQ come from the germline V gene. Deletions cut 3 bases from V and 4 bases from J, with 8 bases between. The CDR3 protein is CASSWEGGNTIYF. Written as DNA, the CDR3 is TGCGCCAGCAGCTGGGAGGGCGGAAACACCATATATTTT.

The chain employs TRBV6-5 and TRBJ1-2, with unresolved D. The germline V and J ends were trimmed by 4 bases and 7 bases, with 13 bases remaining between them. The germline CDR1 and CDR2 sequences are MNHEY and SVGAGI. This CDR3 has 13 residues. The CDR3 DNA follows: TGTGCCAGCAGTTCACGTCCAGTGTCTGGCTACACCTTC. This sequence encodes CASSSRPVSGYTF.

This chain uses TRBV19 with TRBJ2-5; tentative D call: TRBD1 (6 bases). V dropped 5 bases and J dropped 3 bases, with 10 bases sitting between them. CDR1 is LNHDA and CDR2 is SQIVND in the germline V gene (reference sequence). The CDR3 consists of 13 residues. CDR3 in DNA: TGTGCCAGTAGTCAACAGGGAGAAGAGACCCAGTACTTC. Amino acids: CASSQQGEETQYF.

The chain uses TRBV6-5 and TRBJ2-3; possible D gene TRBD2, 6 bases. Germline CDR1 is MNHEY and CDR2 is SVGAGI. CDR3 length: 15 residues. V dropped 4 bases and J dropped 6 bases, with 17 bases sitting between them. Here the CDR3 DNA reads TGTGCCAGCAGTTGGCGGGACTGGTCCAGGGATACGCAGTATTTT. The encoded protein is CASSWRDWSRDTQYF.

The DNA of the CDR3 is TGTGCCAGCAGCGTAGTCCCGAGGGTGGGCAATGAGCAGTTCTTC. This encodes CASSVVPRVGNEQFF. This chain uses TRBV9 with TRBJ2-1, with a possible D match to TRBD2 (5 bases). CDR1 and CDR2 (germline): SGDLS, YYNGEE. With 0 bases removed from V and 6 bases from J, the gap between germline ends came to 13 bases. The CDR3 loop spans 15 amino acids.

There are a few counts of this clone. The rearrangement uses TRBV28 and TRBJ1-1; 7 nucleotides line up with TRBD1. V lost 7 bases to trimming and J lost 4 bases; unmatched junction nucleotides: 12. The CDR3 spans 15 residues. CDR1 and CDR2 (germline): MDHEN, SYDVKM. The CDR3 reads CASTRGGAGGTEAFF. The CDR3 nucleotides read TGTGCCAGCACGCGAGGGGGCGCAGGGGGCACTGAAGCTTTCTTT.

This clone was detected only a few times. V gene TRBV28 combines with J gene TRBJ2-7; no reliable D call. Per germline, CDR1 MDHEN and CDR2 SYDVKM. The CDR3 consists of 14 residues. Deletions cut 1 base from V and 0 bases from J, with 7 bases between. CDR3 sequence (DNA): TGTGCCAGCAGTTTATCAGTCAGCTCCTACGAGCAGTACTTC. Protein: CASSLSVSSYEQYF.

The sample holds a few counts of this clone. The rearrangement links TRBV11-2 to TRBJ2-2; unclear D gene. This CDR3 region has 13 residues. With 6 bases removed from V and 2 bases from J, the gap between germline ends came to 7 bases. The V gene's germline CDR1 is SGHAT and CDR2 FQNNGV. CDR3 region: CASSHLNTGELFF. CDR3 coding DNA: TGTGCCAGCAGTCACCTAAACACCGGGGAGCTGTTTTTT.

The chain is built from TRBV2 and TRBJ2-5; D possibly corresponds to TRBD2 (5 bases). V was clipped by 4 bases and J by 5 bases, with 11 bases between them. Germline V gene sequence: CDR1 SNHLY, CDR2 FYNNEI. The CDR3 spans 13 residues. In DNA, the CDR3 is TGTGCCAGCAGTGGGAGGTTGGGTGAGACCCAGTACTTC. Translation gives CASSGRLGETQYF.

V gene TRBV4-1 combines with J gene TRBJ2-3; D might be TRBD1 (6 bases). CDR3 length: 20 amino acids. From germline, CDR1 is MGHRA and CDR2 YSYEKL. Deletions cut 3 bases from V and 0 bases from J, with 25 bases between. CDR3 bases: TGCGCCAGCAGCCACTCCCGCGAGTCTACAGGGCCCGCCAGCACAGATACGCAGTATTTT. It encodes CASSHSRESTGPASTDTQYF.

The chain joins TRBV15 to TRBJ2-1; maybe TRBD1 (6 bases). Per the germline V gene, CDR1 is LNHNV and CDR2 is YYDKDF (reference sequence). The CDR3 is 14 amino acids. Trimming took 2 bases from V and 1 from J, leaving 6 bases between them. The CDR3 DNA reads TGTGCCACCAGCAGAACAGGGTCCTACAATGAGCAGTTCTTC. This sequence encodes CATSRTGSYNEQFF.

In its sample, this clone was seen a few times. The rearrangement joins TRBV6-5 to TRBJ1-2; possible D gene TRBD1, 5 bases. This CDR3 has 13 amino acids. From germline, CDR1 is MNHEY and CDR2 SVGAGI. Trimming left V 2 bases short and J 7 bases short, with 11 bases between. DNA of the CDR3: TGTGCCAGCAGTTACAACACCGGGGGTGGCTACACCTTC. Its translation: CASSYNTGGGYTF.